The 22 T cell receptor beta chains in this list originate from one sample, sequenced in a study of blood T cell repertoires in COVID-19. The repertoire was sequenced with immunoSEQ multiplex PCR; TCRdb's copy has only in-frame clones and lacks some. The repertoire has about 180,000 clones, almost 80% of them found once; the top ten carry around 15%. What was sequenced was PBMCs or T cells enriched from blood (not recorded which). The source of these receptors is a woman aged 50 to 60 who had recovered from COVID-19.

This clone was picked up a small number of times. This sequence joins TRBV11-2 and TRBJ2-7, with TRBD2 matching over 13 bases. J was trimmed by 3 bases and V by 5 bases; bases with no gene match: 4. The CDR3 sequence is 15 residues long. Germline V gives CDR1 SGHAT, CDR2 FQNNGV. DNA for the CDR3: TGTGCCAGCAGCAGGGGACTAGCGGGAATCTACGAGCAGTACTTC. Its protein is CASSRGLAGIYEQYF.

CDR3: CASSRGQRYEQFF. The CDR3 region has the DNA TGCGCCAGCAGCCGGGGGCAGCGGTATGAGCAGTTCTTC. The V and J genes are TRBV4-1 and TRBJ2-1, with a weak D call TRBD1 (6 bases). Germline assignment: CDR1 MGHRA and CDR2 YSYEKL. Between the trimmed V and J ends, which lost 4 bases and 8 bases, there was a span of 12 bases. The CDR3 covers 13 residues.

This rearrangement joins TRBV7-2 to TRBJ2-3, with D hard to call. Trimming stripped 0 bases from V and 6 bases from J, with 10 bases between. The length of the CDR3 is 14 residues. Germline assignment: CDR1 SGHTA and CDR2 FQGNSA. The CDR3 reads CASSLALQSDTQYF. The DNA of the CDR3 is TGTGCCAGCAGCTTAGCGCTGCAGTCCGATACGCAGTATTTT.

This sequence joins TRBV7-9 and TRBJ2-5, with a weak D call TRBD1 (6 bases). Per germline, CDR1 SEHNR and CDR2 FQNEAQ (reference sequence). This CDR3 is 14 amino acids long. Trimming took 4 bases from V and 2 from J, leaving 11 bases between them. CDR3 residues: CASSSDRRQETQYF. The CDR3 region has the DNA TGTGCCAGCAGCTCAGACAGGAGGCAAGAGACCCAGTACTTC.

This chain's CDR3 is CAWSVQWARAGELFF. The CDR3, as DNA: TGTGCCTGGAGTGTACAATGGGCGAGAGCCGGGGAGCTGTTTTTT. The chain joins TRBV30 to TRBJ2-2; D call uncertain. The CDR3 runs to 15 residues. V gave up 0 bases and J gave up 6 bases, with 14 bases separating them. Germline loops: CDR1 GTSNPN, CDR2 SVGIG (reference sequence).

This clone was recorded a few times. The chain carries TRBV2 and TRBJ1-2; D is unclear. Germline assignment: CDR1 SNHLY and CDR2 FYNNEI. V was trimmed by 3 bases and J by 4 bases, leaving 9 bases between them. There are 13 residues in the CDR3. Written as DNA, the CDR3 is TGTGCCAGCAGTGACAGGTCCTTCTATGGCTACACCTTC. It codes for CASSDRSFYGYTF. Drawing the rest from reference TRBV2 and TRBJ1-2, the complete variable domain is EPEVTQTPSHQVTQMGQEVILRCVPISNHLYFYWYRQILGQKVEFLVSFYNNEISEKSEIFDDQFSVERPDGSNFTLKIRSTKLEDSAMYFCASSDRSFYGYTFGSGTRLTVV.

The chain joins TRBV24-1 to TRBJ1-1, with TRBD1 matching 9 bases. J was trimmed by 3 bases and V by 7 bases; bases with no gene match: 14. Germline loops: CDR1 KGHDR, CDR2 SFDVKD. The CDR3 loop spans 17 amino acids. Here the CDR3 DNA reads TGTGCCACCAGCCACCCAGGAGGACAGGGGTCCCACACTGAAGCTTTCTTT. As protein: CATSHPGGQGSHTEAFF.

This clone occurred once. The chain uses TRBV5-1 and TRBJ2-1, with TRBD1 matching over 9 bases. CDR1 and CDR2 (germline): SGHRS, YFSETQ. V was pared by 3 bases and J by 4 bases, with 8 bases of the junction left unmatched. The CDR3 covers 16 residues. The CDR3 nucleotides are TGCGCCAGCAGCTGGACCGGGACAGGGAATTACAATGAGCAGTTCTTC. Amino acid sequence: CASSWTGTGNYNEQFF. The full variable domain, its missing parts supplied by reference TRBV5-1 and TRBJ2-1, is KAGVTQTPRYLIKTRGQQVTLSCSPISGHRSVSWYQQTPGQGLQFLFEYFSETQRNKGNFPGRFSGRQFSNSRSEMNVSTLELGDSALYLCASSWTGTGNYNEQFFGPGTRLTVL.

The genes are TRBV7-9 and TRBJ1-2, with 10 bases lining up with TRBD1. V lost 0 bases, J lost 5 bases, and 6 bases stayed unmatched. This CDR3 comprises 16 residues. The germline CDR1 and CDR2 sequences are SEHNR and FQNEAQ (reference sequence). The CDR3 DNA sequence: TGTGCCAGCAGCTTAGCGGGGACAGGGGTTCGATATGGCTACACCTTC. This codes for CASSLAGTGVRYGYTF. The full variable domain, rest sourced from reference TRBV7-9 and TRBJ1-2, is DTGVSQNPRHKITKRGQNVTFRCDPISEHNRLYWYRQTLGQGPEFLTYFQNEAQLEKSRLLSDRFSAERPKGSFSTLEIQRTEQGDSAMYLCASSLAGTGVRYGYTFGSGTRLTVV.

The gene calls are TRBV27 and TRBJ1-5; possible D gene TRBD1, 6 bases. The CDR3 is 16 amino acids. V lost 4 bases and J 6 bases, leaving 19 bases between the germline ends. Germline CDR1 is MNHEY and CDR2 is SMNVEV (reference sequence). The DNA for the CDR3 is TGTGCCAGCAGTTCAAGGGCCGGGGGGCCGGGTCAGCCCCAGCATTTT. Encoded protein: CASSSRAGGPGQPQHF.

The chain links TRBV4-1 to TRBJ2-5; D is undetermined. The germline CDR1 and CDR2 sequences are MGHRA and YSYEKL. This CDR3 has 15 residues. Trimming took off 3 bases at V and 5 bases at J, with 16 bases between the two ends. The CDR3 loop is CASSQRKSSEETQYF. CDR3 DNA: TGCGCCAGCAGCCAGCGTAAGTCCAGCGAGGAGACCCAGTACTTC.

V gene TRBV19 combines with J gene TRBJ2-1; no firm D call. The CDR3 consists of 18 residues. Between the trimmed V and J ends, which lost 6 bases and 7 bases, there was a span of 28 bases. Germline CDR1 is LNHDA and CDR2 is SQIVND (reference sequence). This CDR3 reads CASSAYSRGMVLGNEQFF. As DNA, the CDR3 is TGTGCCAGTAGCGCTTACTCCCGAGGAATGGTATTGGGTAATGAGCAGTTCTTC.

Only a few counts were recorded for this clone. The chain has TRBV7-8 and TRBJ1-1; a possible D gene is TRBD1 (5 bases). The V gene's germline CDR1 is SGHVS and CDR2 FQNEAQ. The CDR3 length is 13 residues. V gave up 4 bases and J gave up 7 bases, with 13 bases separating them. CDR3 coding DNA: TGTGCCAGCAGCTCCCAACCGGGGGTTGAAGCTTTCTTT. Protein: CASSSQPGVEAFF.

The chain uses TRBV28 and TRBJ2-3; 9 nucleotides line up with TRBD1. This CDR3 has 14 amino acids. Losses at the gene ends were 2 bases for V and 4 bases for J; bases not matched to a gene: 1. Germline CDR1 is MDHEN and CDR2 is SYDVKM. CDR3 loop: CASSLGDRADTQYF. In DNA, the CDR3 is TGTGCCAGCAGTTTAGGGGACAGGGCAGATACGCAGTATTTT.

CDR3 in amino acids: CASSPQTSTDTQYF. DNA of the CDR3: TGTGCCAGCAGCCCACAGACAAGCACAGATACGCAGTATTTT. This chain uses TRBV5-4 with TRBJ2-3, with no clear D. The CDR3 has 14 residues. The V gene's germline CDR1 is SGHNT and CDR2 YYREEE (reference sequence). V shed 4 bases and J shed 0 bases, with 9 bases lying between them.

The genes are TRBV5-4 and TRBJ1-1; no clear D. With 4 bases removed from V and 4 bases from J, the gap between germline ends came to 14 bases. This CDR3 contains 14 residues. Germline-derived CDR1 and CDR2 are SGHNT and YYREEE (reference sequence). CDR3 nucleotides: TGTGCCAGCAGCACCTCCCTAGGCCGCACTGAAGCTTTCTTT. This translates into CASSTSLGRTEAFF. Full variable domain (missing parts from reference TRBV5-4 and TRBJ1-1): ETGVTQSPTHLIKTRGQQVTLRCSSQSGHNTVSWYQQALGQGPQFIFQYYREEENGRGNFPPRFSGLQFPNYSSELNVNALELDDSALYLCASSTSLGRTEAFFGQGTRLTVV.

The V and J genes are TRBV12-1 and TRBJ2-7; no check of the table's D call, TRBD2, against the DNA was made. TRBV12-1 is deemed a pseudogene. The CDR3 totals 16 residues. The CDR3 coding sequence is TGTGCCAGCAGCTTTCGACTAGATCTAGGCTCCTACGAGCAGTACTTC. The encoded protein is CASSFRLDLGSYEQYF.

This sequence joins TRBV24-1 and TRBJ2-2; 7 bases map to TRBD1. The germline V gene encodes CDR1 KGHDR and CDR2 SFDVKD. The CDR3 extends over 14 amino acids. Trimming cost V 9 bases and J 6 bases; bases outside gene matches: 9. The CDR3 bases are TGTGCCACCCTATCTGGGCAGGGGGCCGGGGAGCTGTTTTTT. Its translation: CATLSGQGAGELFF.

The chain uses TRBV6-2 or TRBV6-3 and TRBJ2-7; D is possibly TRBD2 (5 bases). From germline, CDR1 is MNHEY and CDR2 SVGEGT. Trimming left V 5 bases short and J 2 bases short, with 19 bases between. The CDR3 extends over 16 amino acids. In DNA, the CDR3 is TGTGCCAGCAGTCCCTCCCTATGGGAGCGACCCTACGAGCAGTACTTC. It encodes CASSPSLWERPYEQYF.

Concerning this clone itself: A much larger clone lies one base from this, so it may be a read error. This chain links TRBV29-1 with TRBJ2-7, with 7 bases that match TRBD1. The CDR3 is 10 residues long. V shed 6 bases and J 6 bases; nucleotides not matched to a gene: 2. Germline CDR1 and CDR2: SQVTM and ANQGSEA. The CDR3, as DNA: TGCAGCGTGTGGGACAGCGAGCAGTACTTC. This codes for CSVWDSEQYF.

The chain joins TRBV20-1 to TRBJ2-1; 9 bases fit TRBD2. The J segment lost 6 bases and the V segment lost 3 bases, leaving 6 bases of the junction unmatched. Germline loops: CDR1 DFQATT, CDR2 SNEGSKA (reference sequence). This CDR3 spans 14 amino acids. CDR3 in amino acids: CSASRASGTNEQFF. For the CDR3, the DNA is TGCAGTGCTAGTAGGGCTAGCGGGACCAATGAGCAGTTCTTC.

J is TRBJ2-2 and V is TRBV30; 9 nucleotides align to TRBD2. CDR3 length equals 14 residues. V was clipped by 5 bases and J by 0 bases; unmatched bases: 1. The germline V gene has CDR1 GTSNPN and CDR2 SVGIG (reference sequence). The DNA of the CDR3 is TGTGCCTGGTTAGCGGGAGCGAACACCGGGGAGCTGTTTTTT. It specifies CAWLAGANTGELFF. Complete variable domain (other parts from reference TRBV30 and TRBJ2-2): SQTIHQWPATLVQPVGSPLSLECTVEGTSNPNLYWYRQAAGRGLQLLFYSVGIGQISSEVPQNLSASRPQDRQFILSSKKLLLSDSGFYLCAWLAGANTGELFFGEGSRLTVL.